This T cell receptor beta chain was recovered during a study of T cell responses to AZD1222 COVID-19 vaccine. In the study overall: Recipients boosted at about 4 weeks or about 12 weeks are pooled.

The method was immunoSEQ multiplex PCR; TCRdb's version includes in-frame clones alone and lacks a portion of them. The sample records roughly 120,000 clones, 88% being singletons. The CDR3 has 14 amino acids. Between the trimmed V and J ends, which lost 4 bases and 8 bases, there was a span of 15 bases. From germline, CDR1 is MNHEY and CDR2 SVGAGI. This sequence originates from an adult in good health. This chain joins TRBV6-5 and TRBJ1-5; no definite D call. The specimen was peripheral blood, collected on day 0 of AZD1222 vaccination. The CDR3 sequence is CASSSSLSLEPQHF. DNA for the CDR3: TGTGCCAGCAGTTCCAGTTTGTCCCTTGAGCCCCAGCATTTT.